This passage covers 19 T cell receptor beta chains from one sample sequenced in a study of vaccination and CD4 T cells after COVID-19 (dated by TCRdb to about 2022). These TCRs' antigens remain unknown. Preparation of the library involved PCR. For sequencing, an Illumina iSeq 100 was employed. TCR sequencing of DNA from cultured CD4+ T cells used the Oncomine TCR Beta short-read assay at the Johns Hopkins FTIC core. TCRdb trimmed public reads at Q25 via fastp, called clones via MiXCR and kept in-frame beta chains. Entries are consolidated by CDR3 protein sequence, retaining the most common genes and DNA. For this sample the table gives about 22,000 distinct CDR3 sequences, of which 30% to 35% were detected only once. The ten largest make up roughly 8.6% of the sample. This sample's time point label indicates: late sampling 161 to 241 days after vaccination in a few convalescent patients. Taken with the paper, the label for treatment or condition translates to: 10-day PBMC culture with coronavirus spike peptide pools or control peptides (ViraFEST assay).

This sample comprised CD4+ T cells from blood, cultured in vitro, obtained about 7 months after SARS-CoV-2 vaccination. The receptors shown here come from a human donor who had recovered from COVID-19.

CDR3 loop: CASSLVRGRVSTDTQYF. The CDR3 region has the DNA TGTGCCAGCAGCTTGGTGAGGGGGAGAGTCAGCACAGATACGCAGTATTTT. J is TRBJ2-3 and V is TRBV5-4; TRBD1 is a possible D gene (6 bases). CDR1 SGHNT and CDR2 YYREEE come from the germline V gene (reference sequence). Trimming took off 0 bases at V and 0 bases at J, with 14 bases between the two ends. The CDR3 contains 17 residues. The whole variable domain, remainder taken from reference TRBV5-4 and TRBJ2-3, is ETGVTQSPTHLIKTRGQQVTLRCSSQSGHNTVSWYQQALGQGPQFIFQYYREEENGRGNFPPRFSGLQFPNYSSELNVNALELDDSALYLCASSLVRGRVSTDTQYFGPGTRLTVL.

The CDR3 bases are TGTGCCAGCAGCTCCACCGTCCATGAGCAGTTCTTC. Protein sequence: CASSSTVHEQFF. The chain joins TRBV7-2 to TRBJ2-1; D gene ambiguous. Germline-derived CDR1 and CDR2 are SGHTA and FQGNSA. The length of the CDR3 is 12 residues. V lost 4 bases, J lost 8 bases, and 9 bases lay in between.

This clonotype turned up a few times. This chain links TRBV18 with TRBJ2-7; a weak D match, TRBD2 (5 bases). Germline loops: CDR1 KGHSH, CDR2 LQKENI. CDR3 length: 12 residues. The germline V and J ends were trimmed by 0 bases and 5 bases, with 5 bases remaining between them. The CDR3 sequence: CASSPPGDEQYF. CDR3 nucleotides: TGTGCCAGCTCACCACCGGGAGACGAGCAGTACTTC.

In its sample, this clonotype was seen a few times. V and J are TRBV28 and TRBJ2-5; D may be TRBD2 (6 bases). The V gene's germline CDR1 is MDHEN and CDR2 SYDVKM. V was trimmed by 5 bases and J by 4 bases, leaving 14 bases between them. The CDR3 loop spans 14 amino acids. The CDR3 loop is CASSLSGTRETQYF. Here the CDR3 DNA reads TGTGCCAGCAGTCTCTCCGGGACTCGAGAGACCCAGTACTTC. Looking up the rest from reference TRBV28 and TRBJ2-5 gives the full variable domain: DVKVTQSSRYLVKRTGEKVFLECVQDMDHENMFWYRQDPGLGLRLIYFSYDVKMKEKGDIPEGYSVSREKKERFSLILESASTNQTSMYLCASSLSGTRETQYFGPGTRLLVL.

This chain uses TRBV7-9 with TRBJ2-3; 7 bases line up with TRBD2. Per germline, CDR1 SEHNR and CDR2 FQNEAQ (reference sequence). The CDR3 totals 16 residues. The J segment lost 2 bases and the V segment lost 4 bases, leaving 9 bases of the junction unmatched. Here the CDR3 DNA reads TGTGCCAGCAGCTCATTAAGCGGGGTAGACACAGATACGCAGTATTTT. Translating gives CASSSLSGVDTDTQYF.

This clonotype appeared a few times. The rearrangement links TRBV7-2 to TRBJ1-3; D may be TRBD1 (6 bases). The CDR3 is made up of 14 amino acids. V was shortened by 5 bases and J by 3 bases, with 11 bases between the two germline ends. CDR1 SGHTA and CDR2 FQGNSA come from the germline V gene. The CDR3 region has the DNA TGTGCCAGCAGCCCCGGACAGAGTGGAAACACCATATATTTT. Residues: CASSPGQSGNTIYF.

The rearrangement links TRBV12-3 or TRBV12-4 to TRBJ1-2; TRBD1 matches at 8 bases. The CDR3 has 13 residues. The trim removed 4 bases at V and 4 bases at J, leaving 2 bases unmatched. CDR3 sequence (DNA): TGTGCCAGCAGTTCCACAGGGGGCTATGGCTACACCTTC. Translated: CASSSTGGYGYTF.

This clonotype was recorded a few times. CDR3 residues: CASSLVGGRSTDTQYF. As DNA, the CDR3 is TGTGCCAGCAGCTTAGTGGGCGGGAGGAGCACAGATACGCAGTATTTT. The chain links TRBV7-6 to TRBJ2-3, with 8 bases identical to TRBD2. The ends lost 1 base at V and 0 bases at J; junction bases unmatched: 3. From germline, CDR1 is SGHVS and CDR2 FNYEAQ. The CDR3 runs 16 residues.

This chain joins TRBV6-4 and TRBJ2-3; 12 positions match TRBD2. Looked up from germline, CDR1 is MRHNA and CDR2 is SNTAGT. CDR3 size: 16 residues. The ends lost 0 bases at V and 3 bases at J; junction bases unmatched: 1. DNA for the CDR3: TGTGCCAGCAGTGACTCCGGGACTAGCGGGACAGATACGCAGTATTTT. It encodes CASSDSGTSGTDTQYF.

CDR3 loop: CASSARDRVSYEQYF. DNA for the CDR3: TGCGCCAGCAGCGCCCGGGACAGGGTCTCCTACGAGCAGTACTTC. V is TRBV5-1 and J is TRBJ2-7; 9 bases match TRBD1. The CDR3 is made up of 15 amino acids. Germline CDR1 and CDR2: SGHRS and YFSETQ. V was pared by 4 bases and J by 0 bases, with 5 bases of the junction left unmatched.

This clonotype was detected a few times. The chain carries TRBV20-1 and TRBJ2-7, with 7 bases lining up with TRBD2. The length of the CDR3 is 13 residues. In germline, CDR1 is DFQATT, CDR2 SNEGSKA (reference sequence). Losses at the gene ends were 6 bases for V and 3 bases for J; bases not matched to a gene: 8. In nucleotides, the CDR3 is TGCAGTGCGCTGAAACGGGAGGTCTACGAGCAGTACTTC. It yields the protein CSALKREVYEQYF.

J is TRBJ2-7 and V is TRBV7-8; D remains unclear. V was cut by 5 bases and J by 6 bases, with 17 bases left in between. From germline, CDR1 is SGHVS and CDR2 FQNEAQ. The CDR3 has 14 residues. CDR3 DNA: TGTGCCAGCAGCGTCTCTAGGGTCGGTGGCGAGCAGTACTTC. Amino acids: CASSVSRVGGEQYF.

The table lists this clonotype with a few counts. The chain joins TRBV28 to TRBJ1-6; 8 nucleotides match TRBD1. CDR1 and CDR2 from the germline V gene are MDHEN and SYDVKM. The CDR3 has 15 residues. V dropped 3 bases and J dropped 8; count of bases not matched to a gene: 6. The CDR3 bases are TGTGCCAGCAGTTTCCTCAGGGGGCAGGATTCACCCCTCCACTTT. Translating it yields CASSFLRGQDSPLHF.

There are a few counts of this clonotype. For the CDR3, the DNA is TGTGCCATCAGTGAAGTAGTTAGCGGGAGTGACGAGCAGTACTTC. This sequence encodes CAISEVVSGSDEQYF. The chain uses TRBV10-3 and TRBJ2-7; TRBD2 aligns across 9 bases. Trimming cost V 3 bases and J 5 bases; bases outside gene matches: 8. The length of the CDR3 is 15 residues. Looked up from germline, CDR1 is ENHRY and CDR2 is SYGVKD.

The rearrangement uses TRBV20-1 and TRBJ2-1, with 8 bases aligning to TRBD2. CDR3 length: 15 residues. V was clipped by 3 bases and J by 8 bases; unmatched bases: 12. CDR1 and CDR2 from the germline V gene are DFQATT and SNEGSKA (reference sequence). DNA of the CDR3: TGCAGTGCTAGTGCCGGACTAGCAACATTTCATGAGCAGTTCTTC. It translates to CSASAGLATFHEQFF.

This clonotype was recorded once. The chain recombines TRBV6-1 with TRBJ2-5, with 11 bases identical to TRBD2. The germline CDR1 and CDR2 sequences are MNHNS and SASEGT. V dropped 3 bases and J dropped 2; count of bases not matched to a gene: 2. The CDR3 is 15 residues long. The CDR3 region has the DNA TGTGCCAGCAGTGATTTAGCGGGAGGGCAAGAGACCCAGTACTTC. Its translation is CASSDLAGGQETQYF.

This chain connects TRBV28 to TRBJ1-2, with 11 bases identical to TRBD1. After removal of 6 bases from V and 0 bases from J, the junction contained 6 bases not matched to a gene. Germline CDR1 reads MDHEN; CDR2 reads SYDVKM. The CDR3 has 16 residues. CDR3 coding DNA: TGTGCCAGCAGCCGAGGGACAGGGGGAACTAACTATGGCTACACCTTC. Protein: CASSRGTGGTNYGYTF.

The chain carries TRBV6-1 and TRBJ2-7; D ambiguous. The CDR3 is made up of 15 amino acids. Trimming shortened V by 5 bases and J by 0 bases, and 14 bases separated the two germline ends. Germline CDR1 MNHNS, CDR2 SASEGT. The CDR3 region has the DNA TGTGCCAGCAGTAACCCGTCCCGGAGCTCCTACGAGCAGTACTTC. Translating gives CASSNPSRSSYEQYF.

This clonotype was seen only a few times. The V call is TRBV19, the J call TRBJ2-5; D may be TRBD1 or TRBD2 (5 bases each). This CDR3 region has 12 residues. The germline gives CDR1 LNHDA, CDR2 SQIVND (reference sequence). Trimming pared 5 bases from V and 4 bases from J, leaving 8 bases between. CDR3 residues: CASSSGGETQYF. The CDR3 coding sequence is TGTGCCAGTAGTTCTGGGGGAGAGACCCAGTACTTC.